This T cell receptor beta chain comes out of a study of Ad26.COV2.S vaccination and SARS-CoV-2 variants. About the study: Once, or twice with 56 days between doses, Ad26.COV2.S was given intramuscularly.

Described treatment: around 19 received Ad26.COV2.S at low or high dose, single or two shots; roughly five received placebo; per-sample allocation not given. The study sampled participants on day 63 after the first vaccine or placebo injection. Assay used: immunoSEQ multiplex PCR; TCRdb lists only in-frame clones, some missing. The sample lists about 680,000 clones, 89% occurring once. As to this clone: Its antigen is unidentified.

Study-level findings and limits: Substantial breadth was reported for post-vaccination spike-specific CD8+ and CD4+ T cells. People who got the vaccine had more spike-specific TCR breadth than people who got placebo.

This CDR3 region has 15 residues. The junction had 8 bases not matched to a gene; V was cut back by 3 bases and J by 5 bases. The germline V gene encodes CDR1 SNHLY and CDR2 FYNNEI. This receptor was obtained from a person between 18 and 59 years old who received the Ad26.COV2.S COVID-19 vaccine or a placebo. The material was peripheral blood, obtained in a trial of Ad26.COV2.S vaccine versus placebo. This chain connects TRBV2 to TRBJ1-2; 8 bases are shared with TRBD1. The CDR3 region has the DNA TGTGCCAGCAGTGAGGGGCAGGGGGCGTATTATGGCTACACCTTC. It translates to CASSEGQGAYYGYTF.